One sample yielded the 11 T cell receptor beta chains listed below, sequenced in a study of T cells in Graves' hyperthyroidism and ophthalmopathy. The source material, RNA transcripts, was used to amplify TCR beta CDR3 regions. With the HTBI primer set, the TCR CDR3 went through a first round of RT-PCR. A single record per CDR3 protein comes from TCRdb applying MiXCR to the multiplex PCR reads. The sample has more than 500,000 distinct CDR3 sequences, approximately 14% seen once. Material: blood. Receptors originate from a woman aged 40 to 50 with Graves' hyperthyroidism.

The V gene is TRBV28, the J gene TRBJ2-5, with D maybe TRBD2 (5 bases). CDR1 MDHEN and CDR2 SYDVKM come from the germline V gene. CDR3 size: 16 residues. V dropped 5 bases and J dropped 1 base, with 17 bases sitting between them. The CDR3 loop is CASSPLGGQFQETQYF. The CDR3 DNA is TGTGCCAGCAGTCCACTCGGAGGTCAGTTCCAAGAGACCCAGTACTTC.

Ten or more counts support this clonotype. The chain links TRBV6-1 to TRBJ2-7, with TRBD1 as a possible D gene (5 bases). V gave up 7 bases and J gave up 2 bases, with 9 bases separating them. There are 12 residues in the CDR3. Germline lookup yields CDR1 MNHNS and CDR2 SASEGT. The CDR3 DNA reads TGTGCCAGCACAGGGCCGACCTACGAGCAGTACTTC. As protein: CASTGPTYEQYF.

This clonotype was detected ten times or more. The J gene is TRBJ2-7, the V gene TRBV20-1, with 7 positions matching TRBD2. V trimming: 4 bases; J trimming: 2 bases; junction bases outside the gene matches: 8. Germline CDR1 DFQATT, CDR2 SNEGSKA (reference sequence). CDR3 size: 14 residues. The CDR3 is CSAISRGRAYEQYF. Here the CDR3 DNA reads TGCAGTGCTATATCCCGGGGGAGGGCCTACGAGCAGTACTTC.

The J gene is TRBJ2-1, the V gene TRBV20-1; 7 bases map to TRBD2. After removal of 4 bases from V and 6 bases from J, the junction contained 9 bases not matched to a gene. Germline V gene data show CDR1 as DFQATT and CDR2 as SNEGSKA (reference sequence). This CDR3 has 14 amino acids. Here the CDR3 DNA reads TGCAGTGCTATTAGACGGGGGACTATCAATGAGCAGTTCTTC. This sequence encodes CSAIRRGTINEQFF.

This clonotype was recorded a few times. This chain joins TRBV25-1 and TRBJ2-2, with 14 bases that match TRBD2. The germline V gene encodes CDR1 MGHDK and CDR2 SYGVNS. The CDR3 spans 17 residues. J lost 4 bases, V lost 7 bases, and 8 bases had no gene match. CDR3 amino acids: CASTGTSGRVGTGELFF. DNA of the CDR3: TGTGCCAGCACAGGGACTAGCGGGAGAGTGGGCACCGGGGAGCTGTTTTTT.

This chain connects TRBV6-2 or TRBV6-3 to TRBJ1-2, with D perhaps TRBD1 (5 bases). The germline gives CDR1 MNHEY, CDR2 SVGEGT. The CDR3 covers 16 residues. V lost 1 base and J lost 2, with 14 bases in between. The CDR3 DNA is TGTGCCAGCAGTTACTACAGGCCAGCGATGAACTATGGCTACACCTTC. Translating it yields CASSYYRPAMNYGYTF.

About this clonotype itself: This may be a read error, as it is one base from a much larger clone. The chain recombines TRBV28 with TRBJ2-1, with D possibly TRBD1 on 6 matching bases. The germline gives CDR1 MDHEN, CDR2 SYDVKM. The CDR3 is 13 residues long. Trimming took off 6 bases at V and 5 bases at J, with 11 bases between the two ends. CDR3 residues: CASRTGPHNEQFF. The DNA of the CDR3 is TGTGCCAGCAGGACAGGACCGCACAATGAGCAGTTCTTC.

This clonotype was observed at least ten times. The V gene is TRBV6-1, the J gene TRBJ1-5, with D possibly TRBD1 on 6 matching bases. The CDR3 is made up of 16 amino acids. Germline lookup yields CDR1 MNHNS and CDR2 SASEGT. Trimming stripped 1 base from V and 4 bases from J, with 14 bases between. The CDR3 coding sequence is TGTGCCAGCAGTGAAGAGGGGGGGTGGTTGAATCAGCCCCAGCATTTT. This sequence encodes CASSEEGGWLNQPQHF.

V and J are TRBV2 and TRBJ2-7, with D possibly matching TRBD1 (6 bases). Trimming removed 3 bases from V and 2 bases from J, with 23 bases in between. This CDR3 has 18 amino acids. The germline V gene encodes CDR1 SNHLY and CDR2 FYNNEI. CDR3 in DNA: TGTGCCAGCAGTGAGCCTCAAGGTTGGGGAGAGGGGGCCTACGAGCAGTACTTC. Protein product: CASSEPQGWGEGAYEQYF.

This clonotype was counted at least ten times. The chain carries TRBV6-6 and TRBJ2-2; D perhaps matches TRBD1 (6 bases). The CDR3 has 16 residues. With 2 bases removed from V and 3 bases from J, the gap between germline ends came to 13 bases. Germline values: CDR1 MNHNY, CDR2 SVGAGI (reference sequence). The CDR3 protein is CASSYAGGRDTGELFF. The CDR3 region has the DNA TGTGCCAGCAGTTACGCTGGGGGCAGGGACACCGGGGAGCTGTTTTTT.

There are many counts of this clonotype. This chain joins TRBV11-1 and TRBJ2-7; D might be TRBD2 (6 bases). Germline CDR1 is SGHAT and CDR2 is FQDESV (reference sequence). The CDR3 spans 14 residues. The germline V and J ends were trimmed by 5 bases and 5 bases, with 16 bases remaining between them. As DNA, the CDR3 is TGTGCCAGCAGCCAACGACTAGATGGGGACGAGCAGTACTTC. Protein sequence: CASSQRLDGDEQYF.